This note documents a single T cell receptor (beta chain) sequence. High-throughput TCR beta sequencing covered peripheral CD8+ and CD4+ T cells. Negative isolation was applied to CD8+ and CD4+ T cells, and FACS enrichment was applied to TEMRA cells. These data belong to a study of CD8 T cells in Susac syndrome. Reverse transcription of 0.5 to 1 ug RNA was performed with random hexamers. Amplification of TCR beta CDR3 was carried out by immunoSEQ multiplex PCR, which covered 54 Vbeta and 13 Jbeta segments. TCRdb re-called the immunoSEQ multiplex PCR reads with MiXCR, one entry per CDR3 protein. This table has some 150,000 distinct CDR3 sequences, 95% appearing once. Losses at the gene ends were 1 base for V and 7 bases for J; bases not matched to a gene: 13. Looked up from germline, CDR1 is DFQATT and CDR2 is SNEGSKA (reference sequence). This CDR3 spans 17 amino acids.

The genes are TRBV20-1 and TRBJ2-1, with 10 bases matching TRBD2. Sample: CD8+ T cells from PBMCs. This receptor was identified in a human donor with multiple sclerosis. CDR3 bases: TGCAGTGCTAGAGTCCCTTCTAGCGGGAGAATTGTGAATGAGCAGTTCTTC. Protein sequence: CSARVPSSGRIVNEQFF.